A single sample is the source of the 18 T cell receptor beta chains below, sequenced in a study of control samples from healthy donors and cancer patients. Generated by immunoSEQ multiplex PCR, the TCRdb table keeps only in-frame clones and is missing some. The profile shows some 96,000 clones, 85% to 95% of them singletons. Sequencing was done on a sample of blood. Receptors originate from a man aged 18 to 30 in good health.

This sequence joins TRBV2 and TRBJ2-1, with 7 bases aligning to TRBD1. The CDR3 extends over 12 amino acids. Trimming cost V 8 bases and J 6 bases; bases outside gene matches: 4. Germline V lookup: CDR1 SNHLY, CDR2 FYNNEI. CDR3 sequence reads: CASQTGPNEQFF. CDR3 coding DNA: TGTGCCAGCCAGACAGGGCCCAATGAGCAGTTCTTC.

V gene TRBV4-1 combines with J gene TRBJ1-4; D unresolved. The CDR3 contains 16 residues. Germline V gives CDR1 MGHRA, CDR2 YSYEKL. V lost 1 base and J lost 0, with 9 bases in between. CDR3 coding DNA: TGCGCCAGCAGCCAAGTAGCGGCAACAACTAATGAAAAACTGTTTTTT. Encoded protein: CASSQVAATTNEKLFF.

The DNA of the CDR3 is TGTGCCAGCAGTGAAGCTATTCAGGGGACCGGGGAGCTGTTTTTT. Protein sequence: CASSEAIQGTGELFF. This chain connects TRBV2 to TRBJ2-2; TRBD1 might be the D (6 bases). V lost 0 bases, J lost 5 bases, and 10 bases lay in between. From germline, CDR1 is SNHLY and CDR2 FYNNEI. This CDR3 has 15 amino acids.

This sequence joins TRBV5-1 and TRBJ1-2; D ambiguous. From germline, CDR1 is SGHRS and CDR2 YFSETQ. The CDR3 is made up of 14 amino acids. The V gene lost 3 bases and the J gene lost 0 bases, with 9 bases spanning the gap. In DNA form, the CDR3 reads TGCGCCAGCAGCTCTCACAGAACTAACTATGGCTACACCTTC. Translating gives CASSSHRTNYGYTF.

The rearrangement uses TRBV4-3 and TRBJ2-1, with D perhaps TRBD1 or TRBD2 (5 bases each). CDR1 and CDR2 (germline): LGHNA, YSLEER. V shed 0 bases and J shed 4 bases, with 13 bases lying between them. The CDR3 is made up of 16 amino acids. The CDR3 DNA reads as TGCGCCAGCAGCCAAGAGTTTGAGGGGCCATACAATGAGCAGTTCTTC. Protein: CASSQEFEGPYNEQFF.

The chain links TRBV6-5 to TRBJ2-7; D possibly matches TRBD1 or TRBD2 (5 bases each). The CDR3 length is 12 residues. Germline assignment: CDR1 MNHEY and CDR2 SVGAGI. The CDR3 coding sequence is TGTGCTTCTGAGGGGCGAGGGTACGAGCAGTACTTC. Translated: CASEGRGYEQYF.

The chain couples TRBV6-5 to TRBJ1-4; the match to TRBD1 covers 9 bases. Looked up from germline, CDR1 is MNHEY and CDR2 is SVGAGI. Trimming cost V 6 bases and J 8 bases; bases outside gene matches: 7. The CDR3 is made up of 14 amino acids. CDR3 loop: CASSGQGPLEKLFF. CDR3 in DNA: TGTGCCAGCAGCGGACAGGGGCCCTTAGAAAAACTGTTTTTT.

On this clone: Other DNA sequences in the sample encode the same CDR3. The V call is TRBV5-6, the J call TRBJ1-1; D is possibly TRBD1 (6 bases). The CDR3 totals 14 residues. Trimming shortened V by 1 base and J by 2 bases, and 9 bases separated the two germline ends. Germline loops: CDR1 SGHDT, CDR2 YYEEEE. CDR3 in amino acids: CASSLRGGNTEAFF. The CDR3 DNA reads as TGTGCCAGCAGCTTGAGGGGGGGAAACACTGAAGCTTTCTTT.

V and J are TRBV25-1 and TRBJ1-2, with a possible D match to TRBD1 (6 bases). V lost 2 bases to trimming and J lost 6 bases, with 13 bases between them. This CDR3 is built from 14 residues. Germline CDR1 MGHDK, CDR2 SYGVNS. Here the CDR3 DNA reads TGTGCCAGCAGTGAACCGGGGGCCAGGGATGGCTACACCTTC. It translates to CASSEPGARDGYTF.

This clone was picked up one time. Here the CDR3 reads CASSSYRGKMQYF. The CDR3 nucleotides are TGTGCCAGCAGCTCGTACAGGGGGAAGATGCAGTACTTC. V is TRBV13 and J is TRBJ2-7, with 8 bases matching TRBD1. The CDR3 consists of 13 residues. The ends lost 4 bases at V and 9 bases at J; junction bases unmatched: 8. Germline V CDR1 and CDR2: PRHDT, FYEKMQ (reference sequence).

The CDR3 protein is CASSRSLGNQPQHF. The CDR3 DNA follows: TGTGCCAGCAGTCGTAGTTTAGGCAATCAGCCCCAGCATTTT. J is TRBJ1-5 and V is TRBV9; D is uncertain. Trimming took off 5 bases at V and 2 bases at J, with 11 bases between the two ends. Germline lookup yields CDR1 SGDLS and CDR2 YYNGEE. There are 14 residues in the CDR3. Filled out from reference TRBV9 and TRBJ1-5, the complete variable domain reads DSGVTQTPKHLITATGQRVTLRCSPRSGDLSVYWYQQSLDQGLQFLIQYYNGEERAKGNILERFSAQQFPDLHSELNLSSLELGDSALYFCASSRSLGNQPQHFGDGTRLSIL.

The rearrangement joins TRBV5-1 to TRBJ2-7, with D tentatively TRBD1 (6 bases). The CDR3 has 14 residues. The V and J ends lost 4 bases and 5 bases respectively, with 16 bases between them. Germline V gene data show CDR1 as SGHRS and CDR2 as YFSETQ. DNA of the CDR3: TGCGCCAGCAGCCCAACACCACAGGGACACGAGCAGTACTTC. The encoded protein is CASSPTPQGHEQYF.

The chain is built from TRBV28 and TRBJ2-6; 8 bases line up with TRBD1. Germline V gene data show CDR1 as MDHEN and CDR2 as SYDVKM. The CDR3 runs 22 residues. The V and J ends lost 1 base and 4 bases, in that order; junction bases with no gene match: 21. The chain's CDR3 is CASSLFHFSPPGTGRGANVLTF. The DNA of the CDR3 is TGTGCCAGCAGTTTATTCCACTTCTCGCCCCCCGGGACAGGCAGGGGGGCCAACGTCCTGACTTTC.

V gene TRBV7-9 combines with J gene TRBJ2-3; 7 nucleotides agree with TRBD1. CDR1 SEHNR and CDR2 FQNEAQ come from the germline V gene (reference sequence). This CDR3 contains 15 residues. Trimming cost V 4 bases and J 6 bases; bases outside gene matches: 10. Written as DNA, the CDR3 is TGTGCCAGCAGCTCCCGGGACAGATCGCGGGATACGCAGTATTTT. Protein product: CASSSRDRSRDTQYF.

This clone occurred once. This chain links TRBV2 with TRBJ1-5; 7 bases line up with TRBD1. Per the germline V gene, CDR1 is SNHLY and CDR2 is FYNNEI. Trimming removed 4 bases from V and 0 bases from J; junction bases left unmatched: 6. The CDR3 is 16 amino acids. CDR3 region: CASSGEDRDSNQPQHF. The CDR3 bases are TGTGCCAGCAGTGGCGAAGACAGGGATAGCAATCAGCCCCAGCATTTT.

The chain carries TRBV5-6 and TRBJ1-3; tentative D call: TRBD1 (6 bases). Per the germline V gene, CDR1 is SGHDT and CDR2 is YYEEEE. This CDR3 is 15 amino acids long. Trimming removed 4 bases from V and 0 bases from J, with 11 bases in between. For the CDR3, the DNA is TGTGCCAGCAGCCCGACAGGTTCCTCTGGAAACACCATATATTTT. Protein sequence: CASSPTGSSGNTIYF.

The rearrangement joins TRBV6-5 to TRBJ1-2; tentative D call: TRBD1 (5 bases). The CDR3 runs 14 residues. Trimming stripped 6 bases from V and 4 bases from J, with 15 bases between. Germline CDR1 MNHEY, CDR2 SVGAGI. The CDR3 region is CASRPSGLLYGYTF. The CDR3 nucleotides are TGTGCCAGCAGGCCCTCGGGACTTCTCTATGGCTACACCTTC.

Here the CDR3 reads CASRNRQGGTDTQYF. CDR3 DNA: TGTGCCAGTAGGAACAGACAGGGAGGCACAGATACGCAGTATTTT. The J gene is TRBJ2-3, the V gene TRBV19; 7 bases fit TRBD1. CDR3 length equals 15 residues. CDR1 is LNHDA and CDR2 is SQIVND in the germline V gene (reference sequence). J gave up 1 base and V 6 bases, and 7 bases lay outside the gene matches.